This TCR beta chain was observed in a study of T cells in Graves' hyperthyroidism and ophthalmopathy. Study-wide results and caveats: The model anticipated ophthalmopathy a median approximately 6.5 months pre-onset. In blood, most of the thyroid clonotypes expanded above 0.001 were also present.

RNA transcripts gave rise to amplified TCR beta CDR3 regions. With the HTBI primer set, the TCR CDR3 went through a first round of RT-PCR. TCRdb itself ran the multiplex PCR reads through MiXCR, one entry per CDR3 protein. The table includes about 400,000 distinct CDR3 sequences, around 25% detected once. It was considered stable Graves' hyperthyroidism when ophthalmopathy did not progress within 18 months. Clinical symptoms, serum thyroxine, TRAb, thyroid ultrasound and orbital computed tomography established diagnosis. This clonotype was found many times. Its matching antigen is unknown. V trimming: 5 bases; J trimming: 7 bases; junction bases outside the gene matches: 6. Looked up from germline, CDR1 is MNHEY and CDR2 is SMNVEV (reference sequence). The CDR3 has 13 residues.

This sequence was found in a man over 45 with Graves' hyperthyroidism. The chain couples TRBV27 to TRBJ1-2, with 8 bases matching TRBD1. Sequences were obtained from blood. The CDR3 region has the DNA TGTGCCAGCAGTGAGGACAGGGAGAGTGGCTACACCTTC. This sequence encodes CASSEDRESGYTF.